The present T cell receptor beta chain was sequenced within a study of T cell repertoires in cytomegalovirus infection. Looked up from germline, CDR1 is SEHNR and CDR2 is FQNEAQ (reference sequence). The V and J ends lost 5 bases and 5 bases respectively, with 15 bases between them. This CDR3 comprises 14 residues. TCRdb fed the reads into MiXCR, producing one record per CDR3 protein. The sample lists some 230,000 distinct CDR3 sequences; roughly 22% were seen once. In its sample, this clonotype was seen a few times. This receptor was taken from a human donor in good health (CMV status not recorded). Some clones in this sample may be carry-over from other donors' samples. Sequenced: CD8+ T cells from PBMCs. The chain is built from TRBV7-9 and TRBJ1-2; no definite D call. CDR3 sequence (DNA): TGTGCCAGCAGCCCCCCCGGCAACGATTATGGCTACACCTTC. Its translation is CASSPPGNDYGYTF.